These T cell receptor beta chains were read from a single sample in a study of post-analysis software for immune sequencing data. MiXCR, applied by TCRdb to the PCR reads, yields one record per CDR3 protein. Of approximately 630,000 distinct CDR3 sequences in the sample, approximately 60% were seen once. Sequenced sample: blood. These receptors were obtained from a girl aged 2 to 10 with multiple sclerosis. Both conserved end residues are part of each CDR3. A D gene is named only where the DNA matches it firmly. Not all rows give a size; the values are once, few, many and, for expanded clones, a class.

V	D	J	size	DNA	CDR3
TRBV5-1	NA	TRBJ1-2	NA	TGCGCCAGCAGCTTGGACGCAGGGAACTATGGCTACACCTTC	CASSLDAGNYGYTF
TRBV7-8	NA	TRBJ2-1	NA	TGTGCCAGCAGCTTACTTGGGGGCACCAGGCCAGCCGATTCCTACAATGAGCAGTTCTTC	CASSLLGGTRPADSYNEQFF
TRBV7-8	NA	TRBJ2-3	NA	TGTGCCAGCAGCTTGGTCGGCACAGGGAACACAGATACGCAGTATTTT	CASSLVGTGNTDTQYF
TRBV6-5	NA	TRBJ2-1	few	TGTGCCAGCAGTTACAATCAGGGAAGGTACCATGAGCAGTTCTTC	CASSYNQGRYHEQFF
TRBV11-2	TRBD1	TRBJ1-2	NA	TGTGCCTGCAGCCCCCTCGTCGGCGACAGGGCGGCTTGGGGCTACACCTTC	CACSPLVGDRAAWGYTF
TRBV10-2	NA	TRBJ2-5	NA	TGCGCCACAGCAGAGGCCCAGGGGCTAGCGAAAGAGACCCAGTACTTC	CATAEAQGLAKETQYF
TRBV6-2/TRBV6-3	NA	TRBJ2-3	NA	TGTGCCAGCAGTTACCGGGGGAGTGCGGATACGCAGTATTTT	CASSYRGSADTQYF
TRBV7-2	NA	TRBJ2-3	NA	TGTGCCAGCAGCTTGATGCAAGGGAACGCAGATACGCAGTATTTT	CASSLMQGNADTQYF
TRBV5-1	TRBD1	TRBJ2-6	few	TGCGCCAGCTCGACAGGGGGAATCTCTGGGGCCAACGTCCTGACTTTC	CASSTGGISGANVLTF
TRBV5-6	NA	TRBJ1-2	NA	TGTGCCAGCAGCTTTTCTCGATCGCGGACGGCGAAGGCTGGCTACACCTTC	CASSFSRSRTAKAGYTF
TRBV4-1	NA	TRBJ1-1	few	TGCGCCAGCAGCGAAGGAGTCAGGCTGAACACTGAAGCTTTCTTT	CASSEGVRLNTEAFF
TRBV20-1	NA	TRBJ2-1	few	TGCAGTGCGCCAGCTTGGACAGCCCACAATGAGCAGTTCTTC	CSAPAWTAHNEQFF
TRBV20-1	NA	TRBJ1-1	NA	TGCAGTGCTCCAACCGTCGGGACCGGCACTGAAGCTTTCTTT	CSAPTVGTGTEAFF
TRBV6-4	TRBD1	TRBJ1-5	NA	TGTGCCAGCAGTGACCCGACAGGGGCTGGCAATCAGCCCCAGCATTTT	CASSDPTGAGNQPQHF
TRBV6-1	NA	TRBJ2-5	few	TGTGCCAGCAGTCCCCGGACCCAAGAGACCCAGTACTTC	CASSPRTQETQYF
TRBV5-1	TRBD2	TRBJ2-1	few	TGCGCCGGCAGCTTGGCGGCGGGAGTGGGGGGCAATGAGCAGTTCTTC	CAGSLAAGVGGNEQFF
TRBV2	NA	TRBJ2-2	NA	TGTGCCAGCAGTGGAAGGCTGTCGAACACCGGGGAGCTGTTTTTT	CASSGRLSNTGELFF
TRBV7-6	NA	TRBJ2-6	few	TGTGCCAGCAGCTTAGCTTCGCGACATTTCTCTGGGGCCAACGTCCTGACTTTC	CASSLASRHFSGANVLTF
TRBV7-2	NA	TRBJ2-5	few	TGTGCCAGCAGTTTGGATCCGGGCCCGCGAACCCAGTACTTC	CASSLDPGPRTQYF
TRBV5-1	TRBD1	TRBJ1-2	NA	TGCGCCAGCAGCTTCGTTCCGGGACAGTCTAGCTATGGCTACACCTTC	CASSFVPGQSSYGYTF
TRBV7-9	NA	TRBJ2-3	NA	TGTGCCAGCAGCGAGCAGGGGATGGGTACGCAGTATTTT	CASSEQGMGTQYF
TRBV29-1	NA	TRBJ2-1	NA	TGCAGCGTAGCCGGGGCACTAGTGGTGGAGCAGTTCTTC	CSVAGALVVEQFF
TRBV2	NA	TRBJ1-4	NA	TGTGCCAGCAGTGAAGTGATTGGAGCTAATGAAAAACTGTTTTTT	CASSEVIGANEKLFF
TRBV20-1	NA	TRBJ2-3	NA	TGCAGTGCTAGTCCCATGGCCCGGGCAGATACGCAGTATTTT	CSASPMARADTQYF
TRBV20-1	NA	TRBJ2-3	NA	TGCAGTGCTAGCTGGGCAGGGATCACAGATACGCAGTATTTT	CSASWAGITDTQYF
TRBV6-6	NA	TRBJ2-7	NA	TGTGCCAGCAGTTACTCGGCGCGCGAGCAGTACTTC	CASSYSAREQYF
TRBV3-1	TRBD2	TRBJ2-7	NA	TGTGCCAGCAGCCAAGATCAAGCGGGAAGGGCCGACGAGCAGTACTTC	CASSQDQAGRADEQYF
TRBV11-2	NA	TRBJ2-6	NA	TGTGCCAGCAGCTTAGGCGGTCAGGGCTTCATCTCTGGGGCCAACGTCCTGACTTTC	CASSLGGQGFISGANVLTF